A selection of T cell receptor beta chains follows, all from one sample in a study of T cell responses to AZD1222 COVID-19 vaccine. Profiled with immunoSEQ multiplex PCR; TCRdb holds only in-frame clones, not every one. The sample yields 130,000 or so clones, nearly 90% seen once. The source was peripheral blood, collected 28 days after the second AZD1222 dose. These receptors all stem from an adult who received the AZD1222 COVID-19 vaccine. The CDR3 runs from the conserved cysteine through the conserved F or W.

V gene | CDR3 protein
TRBV6-4 | CASSPNGATSYNEQFF
TRBV5-6 | CASSRSRISSGNTIYF
TRBV11-2 | CASSPLDSLRLFGYTF
TRBV19 | CASSIGSGEAYGYTF
TRBV5-4 | CASSRLAEEGNEQFF
TRBV11-3 | CASSLGGSHNEQFF
TRBV10-3 | CAISEGVVNEQFF
TRBV6-5 | CASSYGGPGGELFF
TRBV11-2 | CASSFSGASQETQYF
TRBV11-2 | CASSLDLPGGPGWAKNIQYF
TRBV12-3/TRBV12-4 | CASSLQTDTEAFF
TRBV30 | CAWSWEDRNSPLHF
TRBV7-2 | CASSPMWDGNQPQHF
TRBV6-2/TRBV6-3 | CASSSPLGAGSGETQYF
TRBV11-2 | CASSLVGGGGDSYNEQFF
TRBV5-5 | CASSLSTDYSNQPQHF
TRBV10-2 | CASKPGQGASGEQFF
TRBV19 | CASNPGQTYEQYF
TRBV5-1 | CASSLATGGGQETQYF
TRBV27 | CASSLALAGGTDTQYF
TRBV2 | CASRPTGALNTEAFF
TRBV3-1/TRBV3-2 | CASSQQSTDTQYF
TRBV5-1 | CASSPGMNTEAFF
TRBV6-5 | CASRRAAISGNTIYF
TRBV28 | CASNQGQGGGYTF
TRBV30 | CAWRLDLYNEQFF
TRBV27 | CASSLTSGGPGLDEQFF
TRBV5-1 | CASSWRWPTNEKLFF
TRBV6-6 | CASSRPDYGQGDTEAFF
TRBV15 | CATSRERVEAGELFF
TRBV19 | CASSIATDATNEKLFF
TRBV4-2 | CASSQELGAFYGYTF
TRBV24-1 | CATSDFGGGYTF
TRBV15 | CATSRIQGALDTQYF
TRBV6-5 | CASRPQGTYGYTF
TRBV19 | CAIRTGQGDGYTF
TRBV19 | CASSTRTEPYEQYF
TRBV10-3 | CAIRDNYGYTF
TRBV18 | CASSPPQGAGNTIYF
TRBV6-5 | CASSYGGSYTF
TRBV6-1 | CASSEQGAGQPQHF
TRBV3-1/TRBV3-2 | CASTPRDSYTGELFF
TRBV6-5 | CASRIAGGHGEQFF
TRBV4-1 | CASSRMWGTRPDNEQFF
TRBV12-3/TRBV12-4 | CASSLATGMQFF
TRBV28 | CASSRAGATGELFF
TRBV19 | CASSTPPYSGFEGNQPQHF
TRBV14 | CASSQYTGGSEAFF
TRBV19 | CASMEGRGHTGELFF
TRBV3-1/TRBV3-2 | CASSQEAGGLTDTQYF
TRBV5-1 | CASSFKSSYNEQFF
TRBV12-5 | CASGLAPSSGAYNEQFF
TRBV5-4 | CASSVNWVQNEQYF
TRBV6-5 | CASSYSIPRANYGYTF
TRBV5-1 | CASSLASGVVTEAFF
TRBV3-1/TRBV3-2 | CASRPGTSGNTIYF
TRBV11-2 | CASSLTGGFKDTQYF
TRBV2 | CASSVRENTIYF
TRBV12-3/TRBV12-4 | CASTAGTNTEAFF